The 7 T cell receptor beta chains below all came from one sample that was sequenced in a study of cytomegalovirus exposure and HLA in healthy donors. The study ran its PCR with 60 Vbeta and 13 Jbeta primers. The assay was immunoSEQ multiplex PCR, and TCRdb's table has in-frame clones only and misses some. The data contain around 220,000 clones, 75% of them singletons. The sample consisted of PBMCs. The receptors here all came from a woman aged 25-40 years in good health and CMV-seronegative.

The V gene is TRBV7-8, the J gene TRBJ2-7; weak D call: TRBD1 (6 bases). Between the trimmed V and J ends, which lost 3 bases and 5 bases, there was a span of 17 bases. CDR3 length equals 15 residues. Germline assignment: CDR1 SGHVS and CDR2 FQNEAQ. The DNA for the CDR3 is TGTGCCAGCAGCTTCATGGACAGCTGGATGAACGAGCAGTACTTC. It yields the protein CASSFMDSWMNEQYF.

V is TRBV11-3 and J is TRBJ1-1, with TRBD1 as a possible D gene (5 bases). CDR3 length: 15 residues. The germline CDR1 and CDR2 sequences are SGHNT and YENEEA. V lost 5 bases and J 4 bases, leaving 17 bases between the germline ends. Here the CDR3 reads CASSGFGRGVTEAFF. CDR3 coding DNA: TGTGCCAGCAGCGGCTTCGGGAGAGGGGTCACTGAAGCTTTCTTT. Filled out from reference TRBV11-3 and TRBJ1-1, the complete variable domain reads EAGVVQSPRYKIIEKKQPVAFWCNPISGHNTLYWYLQNLGQGPELLIRYENEEAVDDSQLPKDRFSAERLKGVDSTLKIQPAELGDSAVYLCASSGFGRGVTEAFFGQGTRLTVV.

Concerning this clone itself: Being one base from a much bigger clone, this may be a read error. Other DNA sequences in this specimen translate into the identical CDR3. The V gene is TRBV6-5, the J gene TRBJ2-7, with 8 positions matching TRBD1. This CDR3 has 13 residues. In germline, CDR1 is MNHEY, CDR2 SVGAGI. This CDR3 is CASGQGLTYEQYF. The CDR3 DNA follows: TGTGCCAGCGGACAGGGCTTAACCTACGAGCAGTACTTT.

This rearrangement joins TRBV28 to TRBJ1-2; D is ambiguous. The V end was cut by 3 bases, the J end by 7 bases, with 12 bases between. The germline V gene encodes CDR1 MDHEN and CDR2 SYDVKM. The length of the CDR3 is 13 residues. In DNA form, the CDR3 reads TGTGCCAGCAGTTTTCGGGTGACGGGTGGCTACACCTTC. This translates into CASSFRVTGGYTF.

The chain joins TRBV29-1 to TRBJ2-1; 9 positions match TRBD2. V was clipped by 4 bases and J by 9 bases; unmatched bases: 13. Per the germline V gene, CDR1 is SQVTM and CDR2 is ANQGSEA. This CDR3 region has 15 residues. Written as DNA, the CDR3 is TGCAGCGTTGTCCCTCCGGCGGGGGGGCAGAGTGAGCAGTTCTTC. Translation gives CSVVPPAGGQSEQFF.

This clone was observed a handful of times. V is TRBV21-1 and J is TRBJ2-3; the D call in the table, TRBD2, was not verified against the DNA. TRBV21-1 is marked as a pseudogene. This CDR3 has 17 residues. As DNA, the CDR3 is TGTGCCAGCAGCAACCCTCGTCCGCGGGGGATCACAGATACGCAGTATTTT. This sequence encodes CASSNPRPRGITDTQYF.

This clone has a single count. V is TRBV25-1 and J is TRBJ2-1; 7 nucleotides match TRBD1. There are 14 residues in the CDR3. The germline gives CDR1 MGHDK, CDR2 SYGVNS. J lost 6 bases, V lost 6 bases, and 8 bases had no gene match. As DNA, the CDR3 is TGTGCCAGCAGCTCTATGGGACAGATCAATGAGCAGTTCTTC. Its translation: CASSSMGQINEQFF. The variable domain in full, completed from reference TRBV25-1 and TRBJ2-1, reads EADIYQTPRYLVIGTGKKITLECSQTMGHDKMYWYQQDPGMELHLIHYSYGVNSTEKGDLSSESTVSRIRTEHFPLTLESARPSHTSQYLCASSSMGQINEQFFGPGTRLTVL.